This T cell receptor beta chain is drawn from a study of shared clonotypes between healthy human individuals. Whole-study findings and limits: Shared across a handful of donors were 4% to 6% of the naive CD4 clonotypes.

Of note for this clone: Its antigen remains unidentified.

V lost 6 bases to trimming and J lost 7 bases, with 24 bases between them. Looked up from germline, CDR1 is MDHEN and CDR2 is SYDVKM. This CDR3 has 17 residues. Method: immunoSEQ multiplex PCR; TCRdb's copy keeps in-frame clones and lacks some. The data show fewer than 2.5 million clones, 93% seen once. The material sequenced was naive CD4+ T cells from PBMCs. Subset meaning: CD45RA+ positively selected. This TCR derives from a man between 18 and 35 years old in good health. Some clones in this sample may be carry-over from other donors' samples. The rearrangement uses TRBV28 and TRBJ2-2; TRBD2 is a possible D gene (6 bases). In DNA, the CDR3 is TGTGCCAGCAGGGGGGGTAGCGCCCGGGGGTACGACGGGGAGCTGTTTTTT. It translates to CASRGGSARGYDGELFF.